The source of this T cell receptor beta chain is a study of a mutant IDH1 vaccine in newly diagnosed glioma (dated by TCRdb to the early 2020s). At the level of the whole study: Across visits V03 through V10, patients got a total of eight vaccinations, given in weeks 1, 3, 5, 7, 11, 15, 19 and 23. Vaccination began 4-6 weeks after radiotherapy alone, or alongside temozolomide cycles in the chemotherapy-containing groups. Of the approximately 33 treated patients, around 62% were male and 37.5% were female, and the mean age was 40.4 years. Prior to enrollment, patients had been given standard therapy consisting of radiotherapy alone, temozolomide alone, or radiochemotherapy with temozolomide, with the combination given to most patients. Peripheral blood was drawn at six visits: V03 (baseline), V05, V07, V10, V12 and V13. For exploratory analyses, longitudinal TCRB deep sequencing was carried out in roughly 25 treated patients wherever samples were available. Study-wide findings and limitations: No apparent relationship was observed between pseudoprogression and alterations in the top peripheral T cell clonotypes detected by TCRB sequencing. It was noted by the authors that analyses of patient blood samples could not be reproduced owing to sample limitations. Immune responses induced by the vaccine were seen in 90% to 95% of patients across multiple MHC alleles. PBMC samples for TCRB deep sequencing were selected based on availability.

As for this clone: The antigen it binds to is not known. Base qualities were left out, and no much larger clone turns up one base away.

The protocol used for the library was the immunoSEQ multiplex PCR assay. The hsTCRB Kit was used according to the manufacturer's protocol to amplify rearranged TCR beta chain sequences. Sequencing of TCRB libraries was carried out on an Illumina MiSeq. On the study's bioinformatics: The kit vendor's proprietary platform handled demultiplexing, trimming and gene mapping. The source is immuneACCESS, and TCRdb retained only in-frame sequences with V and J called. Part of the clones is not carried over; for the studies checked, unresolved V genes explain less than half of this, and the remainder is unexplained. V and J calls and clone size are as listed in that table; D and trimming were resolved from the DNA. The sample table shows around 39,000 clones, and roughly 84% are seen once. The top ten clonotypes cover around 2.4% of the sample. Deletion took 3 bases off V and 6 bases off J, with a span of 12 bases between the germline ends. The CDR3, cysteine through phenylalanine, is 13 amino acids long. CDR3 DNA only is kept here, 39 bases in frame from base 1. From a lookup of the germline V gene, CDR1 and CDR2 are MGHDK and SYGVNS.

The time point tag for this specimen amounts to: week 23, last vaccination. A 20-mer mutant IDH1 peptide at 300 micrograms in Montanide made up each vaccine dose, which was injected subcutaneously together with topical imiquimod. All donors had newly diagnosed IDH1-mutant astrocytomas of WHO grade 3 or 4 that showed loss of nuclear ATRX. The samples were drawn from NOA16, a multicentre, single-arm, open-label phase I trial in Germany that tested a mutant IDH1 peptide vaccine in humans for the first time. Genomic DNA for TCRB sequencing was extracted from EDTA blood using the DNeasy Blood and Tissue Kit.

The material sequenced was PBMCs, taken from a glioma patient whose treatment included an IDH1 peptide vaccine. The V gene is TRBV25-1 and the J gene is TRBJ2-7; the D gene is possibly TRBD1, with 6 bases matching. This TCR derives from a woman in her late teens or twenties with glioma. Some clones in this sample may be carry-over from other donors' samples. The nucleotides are TGTGCCAGCAGTGAGCTCGGGACATCCGAGCAGTACTTC. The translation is CASSELGTSEQYF.